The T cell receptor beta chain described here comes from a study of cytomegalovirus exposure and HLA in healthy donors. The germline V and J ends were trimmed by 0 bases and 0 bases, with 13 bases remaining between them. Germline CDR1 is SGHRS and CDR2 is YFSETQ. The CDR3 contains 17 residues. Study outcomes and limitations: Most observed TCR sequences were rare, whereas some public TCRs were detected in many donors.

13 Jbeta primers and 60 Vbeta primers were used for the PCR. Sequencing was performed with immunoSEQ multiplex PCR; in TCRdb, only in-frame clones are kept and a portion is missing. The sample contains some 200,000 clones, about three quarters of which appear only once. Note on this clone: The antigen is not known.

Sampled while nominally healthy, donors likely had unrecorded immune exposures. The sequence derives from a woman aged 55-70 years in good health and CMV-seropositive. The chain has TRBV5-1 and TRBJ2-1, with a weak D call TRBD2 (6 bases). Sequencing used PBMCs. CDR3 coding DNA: TGCGCCAGCAGCTTGGGTCGCGGGGAAAGCTCCTACAATGAGCAGTTCTTC. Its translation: CASSLGRGESSYNEQFF.